This T cell receptor beta chain is drawn from a study of shared clonotypes between healthy human individuals. Broader study findings: Naive subsets usually exceeded memory subsets in estimated richness.

Per germline, CDR1 SGHTS and CDR2 YDEGEE. CDR3 size: 15 residues. V was clipped by 0 bases and J by 9 bases; unmatched bases: 10. About this clone itself: The antigen is not known.

The protocol was immunoSEQ multiplex PCR, while the TCRdb copy is restricted to in-frame clones and leaves out a portion. Counted here are roughly 700,000 clones, 74% occurring once; the ten biggest clones make up 1.5% to 2%. This clonotype was sampled from a woman in her twenties or thirties in good health. V and J are TRBV5-8 and TRBJ1-1, with TRBD1 matching over 8 bases. Sequenced input: memory CD4+ T cells sorted from blood. Subset denoted: CD45RA-negative fraction. DNA for the CDR3: TGTGCCAGCAGCTTGGCGGGACAGGCTCAATCAAAAGCTTTCTTT. Its protein is CASSLAGQAQSKAFF.